The present T cell receptor (beta chain) was sequenced within a study of shared T cell receptors in the human thymus. Libraries were prepared by immunoSEQ multiplex PCR; TCRdb keeps only in-frame clonotypes and omits some of them. The sample lists hundreds of thousands of clones, approximately 85% occurring once. This CDR3 is 16 amino acids long. Germline assignment: CDR1 SGHRS and CDR2 YFSETQ. V gave up 0 bases and J gave up 1 base; unmatched junction bases: 2. A further study also used this sample, focusing on human thymus T cells. That work contributes: Resections that were taken during corrective heart surgery supplied the thymus tissue. Related research described thymic repertoires that were highly overlapping among unrelated individuals.

This receptor was taken from a girl under two years old with a congenital heart defect. The chain employs TRBV5-1 and TRBJ2-2, with 8 bases identical to TRBD2. Material for sequencing was thymocytes. CDR3 sequence: CASSLGGGQNTGELFF. CDR3 bases: TGCGCCAGCAGCTTGGGCGGGGGGCAGAACACCGGGGAGCTGTTTTTT. The whole variable domain, remainder taken from reference TRBV5-1 and TRBJ2-2, is KAGVTQTPRYLIKTRGQQVTLSCSPISGHRSVSWYQQTPGQGLQFLFEYFSETQRNKGNFPGRFSGRQFSNSRSEMNVSTLELGDSALYLCASSLGGGQNTGELFFGEGSRLTVL.